This record concerns one TCR beta chain sequence. Its antigen is currently unknown. Profiling relied on immunoSEQ multiplex PCR, and the TCRdb table lists in-frame clones only, not all of them. The sample yields some 73,000 clones, 70% to 90% seen once. Germline loops: CDR1 SNHLY, CDR2 FYNNEI. The ends were cut back, 11 bases at V and 4 bases at J, with 12 bases in the middle. The CDR3 covers 13 residues. These data are taken from a study of cytomegalovirus exposure and HLA in healthy donors. The study, taken as a whole, reports: According to reports, the classifier identified cytomegalovirus status with high specificity and sensitivity. In the 90 to 150 validation repertoires, just under 95% of cluster scores exceeded 0, per a later analysis. The study listed approximately 170 cytomegalovirus-associated TCR beta chains.

The J gene is TRBJ1-6, the V gene TRBV2; possibly TRBD1 for D (6 bases). Sequencing was performed on PBMCs. The sequence was obtained from a woman under 30 in good health and CMV-seropositive. CDR3 coding DNA: TGTGCCGGCCGGACAGAATATAATTCACCCCTCCACTTT. Protein: CAGRTEYNSPLHF.